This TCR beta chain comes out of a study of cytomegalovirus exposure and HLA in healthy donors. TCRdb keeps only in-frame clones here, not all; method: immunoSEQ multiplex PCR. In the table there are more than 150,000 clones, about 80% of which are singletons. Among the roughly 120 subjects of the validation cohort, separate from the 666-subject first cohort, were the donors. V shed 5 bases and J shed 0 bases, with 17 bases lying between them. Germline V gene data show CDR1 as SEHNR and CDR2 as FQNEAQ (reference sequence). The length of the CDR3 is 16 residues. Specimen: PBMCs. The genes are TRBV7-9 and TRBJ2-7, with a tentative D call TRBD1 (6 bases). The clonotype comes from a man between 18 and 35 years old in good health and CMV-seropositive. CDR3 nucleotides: TGTGCCAGCAGCGCCCCGGGGACACCCGGCTCCTACGAGCAGTACTTC. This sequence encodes CASSAPGTPGSYEQYF.